The 32 T cell receptor beta chains in this list originate from one sample, sequenced in a study of shared clonotypes between healthy human individuals. TCRdb's copy holds only in-frame clones and misses some; the assay was immunoSEQ multiplex PCR. The table has around 1.9 million clones, more than 85% seen once. CD45RO negativity and positive selection for CCR7 defined naive CD8 cells, a population that excluded terminally differentiated effector memory CD45RA+ cells. Sequencing was done on a sample of naive CD8+ T cells from PBMCs. The receptors stem from a young man in good health. Some clones in this sample may be carry-over from other donors' samples.

This chain connects TRBV6-6 to TRBJ1-5; maybe TRBD1 (6 bases). The CDR3 loop spans 16 amino acids. Germline lookup yields CDR1 MNHNY and CDR2 SVGAGI (reference sequence). Trimming shortened V by 5 bases and J by 4 bases, and 18 bases separated the two germline ends. In DNA, the CDR3 is TGTGCCAGCAGTGGAAGCCTGACAGGCCCGAATCAGCCCCAGCATTTT. It codes for CASSGSLTGPNQPQHF.

This chain links TRBV27 with TRBJ1-5; no definite D call. V dropped 3 bases and J dropped 3 bases, with 9 bases sitting between them. The CDR3 extends over 14 amino acids. Germline V gene data show CDR1 as MNHEY and CDR2 as SMNVEV (reference sequence). As DNA, the CDR3 is TGTGCCAGCAGTTTGACTGGGAACAATCAGCCCCAGCATTTT. Translation: CASSLTGNNQPQHF.

The chain recombines TRBV5-1 with TRBJ2-7; 12 bases align to TRBD2. With 0 bases clipped from V and 2 bases from J, the junction kept 9 bases outside the gene matches. The germline V gene encodes CDR1 SGHRS and CDR2 YFSETQ. The CDR3 extends over 18 amino acids. The CDR3 here is CASSLAWTSGTVTYEQYF. The CDR3 DNA is TGCGCCAGCAGCTTGGCCTGGACTAGCGGGACGGTCACCTACGAGCAGTACTTC. Combining the CDR3 with reference TRBV5-1 and TRBJ2-7 gives the whole variable domain KAGVTQTPRYLIKTRGQQVTLSCSPISGHRSVSWYQQTPGQGLQFLFEYFSETQRNKGNFPGRFSGRQFSNSRSEMNVSTLELGDSALYLCASSLAWTSGTVTYEQYFGPGTRLTVT.

The V and J genes are TRBV7-9 and TRBJ2-1, with TRBD2 matching over 9 bases. The trim removed 1 base at V and 6 bases at J, leaving 10 bases unmatched. CDR1 and CDR2 (germline): SEHNR, FQNEAQ (reference sequence). The CDR3 spans 17 residues. In DNA, the CDR3 is TGTGCCAGCAGCTTAGTAAGCGCGGGAGGGCCGGGCAATGAGCAGTTCTTC. It translates to CASSLVSAGGPGNEQFF.

This chain joins TRBV5-1 and TRBJ2-1; D may be TRBD1 (6 bases). Per germline, CDR1 SGHRS and CDR2 YFSETQ. The CDR3 has 14 residues. V lost 6 bases, J lost 5 bases, and 15 bases lay in between. The CDR3 DNA reads TGCGCCAGCAACCGGGACACCCCTCACAATGAGCAGTTCTTC. Translating gives CASNRDTPHNEQFF.

About this clone itself: This specimen includes other DNA sequences encoding the same CDR3. V gene TRBV4-1 combines with J gene TRBJ2-1; either TRBD1 or TRBD2 may supply D (5 bases each). In germline, CDR1 is MGHRA, CDR2 YSYEKL. V lost 0 bases to trimming and J lost 3 bases, with 9 bases between them. The CDR3 length is 15 residues. The CDR3 DNA follows: TGCGCCAGCAGCCAAGATCGGGGCGGCTACAATGAGCAGTTCTTC. This sequence encodes CASSQDRGGYNEQFF.

The chain links TRBV7-6 to TRBJ1-4, with unresolved D. The V gene lost 1 base and the J gene lost 4 bases, with 13 bases spanning the gap. The CDR3 is 16 residues long. Germline V gene sequence: CDR1 SGHVS, CDR2 FNYEAQ. The CDR3 sequence is CASSLGTYTYNEKLFF. The CDR3 nucleotides read TGTGCCAGCAGCTTAGGTACCTACACCTATAATGAAAAACTGTTTTTT.

The chain has TRBV9 and TRBJ2-1; 7 nucleotides match TRBD1. CDR3 size: 11 residues. Trimming at V came to 5 bases and at J to 13 bases, leaving 6 bases not matched to a gene. Germline V gives CDR1 SGDLS, CDR2 YYNGEE. The chain's CDR3 is CASSLGGQQFF. In DNA form, the CDR3 reads TGTGCCAGCAGTTTAGGGGGCCAACAGTTCTTC.

V usage is TRBV5-8 and J usage is TRBJ2-1, with D perhaps matching TRBD1 or TRBD2 (5 bases each). Trimming removed 2 bases from V and 0 bases from J, with 12 bases in between. The CDR3 spans 16 residues. Germline V gene data show CDR1 as SGHTS and CDR2 as YDEGEE. DNA of the CDR3: TGTGCCAGCAGCTTATGGGGGATTCCCTCCTACAATGAGCAGTTCTTC. This codes for CASSLWGIPSYNEQFF.

The chain links TRBV27 to TRBJ2-7, with D perhaps TRBD1 (7 bases). V was shortened by 0 bases and J by 4 bases, with 19 bases between the two germline ends. The CDR3 is 17 amino acids. The V gene's germline CDR1 is MNHEY and CDR2 SMNVEV (reference sequence). The CDR3 region has the DNA TGTGCCAGCAGTTTATCCACTAGACAGGGCGGGACGTACGAGCAGTACTTC. It specifies CASSLSTRQGGTYEQYF.

In its sample, this clone was seen a few times. This chain connects TRBV27 to TRBJ1-2; D perhaps matches TRBD1 (5 bases). CDR3 length equals 14 residues. Germline CDR1 and CDR2: MNHEY and SMNVEV (reference sequence). V lost 2 bases to trimming and J lost 7 bases, with 14 bases between them. CDR3 protein: CASSLKAGAFGYTF. The CDR3 bases are TGTGCCAGCAGTTTAAAGGCCGGGGCGTTTGGCTACACCTTC.

The chain couples TRBV4-2 to TRBJ2-1, with a weak D call TRBD1 (6 bases). Trimming pared 4 bases from V and 7 bases from J, leaving 14 bases between. The CDR3 loop spans 14 amino acids. The V gene's germline CDR1 is LGHNA and CDR2 YNFKEQ. CDR3 loop: CASSRTEYGNEQFF. Written as DNA, the CDR3 is TGTGCCAGCAGCCGGACAGAGTATGGGAATGAGCAGTTCTTC.

This chain joins TRBV7-8 and TRBJ2-3; D gene ambiguous. CDR1 and CDR2 from the germline V gene are SGHVS and FQNEAQ. This CDR3 contains 13 residues. V dropped 5 bases and J dropped 1 base, with 7 bases sitting between them. The chain's CDR3 is CASSPTGTDTQYF. CDR3 in DNA: TGTGCCAGCAGCCCCACTGGCACAGATACGCAGTATTTT.

Only one count was recorded for this clone. The genes are TRBV27 and TRBJ1-1, with 7 positions matching TRBD1. The V and J ends lost 6 bases and 4 bases, in that order; junction bases with no gene match: 11. CDR1 MNHEY and CDR2 SMNVEV come from the germline V gene (reference sequence). The CDR3 has 15 amino acids. The CDR3 protein is CASSIRQGMGTEAFF. The CDR3 DNA follows: TGTGCCAGCAGCATCCGACAGGGCATGGGCACTGAAGCTTTCTTT.

The rearrangement uses TRBV5-1 and TRBJ2-3; 9 bases are a match to TRBD1. J lost 4 bases, V lost 3 bases, and 9 bases had no gene match. Germline assignment: CDR1 SGHRS and CDR2 YFSETQ. The CDR3 runs to 16 residues. Written as DNA, the CDR3 is TGCGCCAGCAGCTCCCCGGGGACAGGGCTCGCAGATACGCAGTATTTT. Encoded protein: CASSSPGTGLADTQYF.

The chain is built from TRBV19 and TRBJ1-3; TRBD1 matches at 7 bases. The germline CDR1 and CDR2 sequences are LNHDA and SQIVND (reference sequence). J gave up 4 bases and V 5 bases, and 20 bases lay outside the gene matches. This CDR3 comprises 19 residues. The CDR3 DNA reads as TGTGCCAGTAGTTTAAGGACAGGCTTAGCTCTGGAAAGGGGAAACACCATATATTTT. Protein: CASSLRTGLALERGNTIYF. Supplemented by reference TRBV19 and TRBJ1-3, the full variable domain reads DGGITQSPKYLFRKEGQNVTLSCEQNLNHDAMYWYRQDPGQGLRLIYYSQIVNDFQKGDIAEGYSVSREKKESFPLTVTSAQKNPTAFYLCASSLRTGLALERGNTIYFGEGSWLTVV.

The gene calls are TRBV6-5 and TRBJ2-1, with 9 positions matching TRBD1. The CDR3 totals 15 residues. The germline V gene has CDR1 MNHEY and CDR2 SVGAGI. Trimming removed 5 bases from V and 7 bases from J; junction bases left unmatched: 9. CDR3 amino acids: CASSPTGTGNNEQFF. The DNA of the CDR3 is TGTGCCAGCAGTCCAACCGGGACAGGGAATAATGAGCAGTTCTTC.

In nucleotides, the CDR3 is TGTGCCAGCAGCCTCTCGCGAGTGAGGGGGACCGGGGAGCTGTTTTTT. Translating gives CASSLSRVRGTGELFF. The chain recombines TRBV5-6 with TRBJ2-2; D might be TRBD1 (6 bases). The CDR3 has 16 residues. V was pared by 4 bases and J by 5 bases, with 18 bases between. Germline V CDR1 and CDR2: SGHDT, YYEEEE.

The V gene is TRBV28, the J gene TRBJ1-5; the D gene is possibly TRBD1 (6 bases). V shed 2 bases and J shed 1 base, with 9 bases lying between them. The CDR3 spans 15 residues. The germline V gene encodes CDR1 MDHEN and CDR2 SYDVKM. CDR3 nucleotides: TGTGCCAGCAGTTTAGTGAGGGGGAGCAATCAGCCCCAGCATTTT. Translation gives CASSLVRGSNQPQHF.

This rearrangement joins TRBV9 to TRBJ2-5; D not resolved. The V gene's germline CDR1 is SGDLS and CDR2 YYNGEE. V dropped 0 bases and J dropped 2 bases, with 8 bases sitting between them. The CDR3 sequence is 14 residues long. The CDR3 reads CASSVEADQETQYF. The DNA of the CDR3 is TGTGCCAGCAGCGTAGAGGCGGATCAAGAGACCCAGTACTTC.

This chain connects TRBV10-2 to TRBJ2-4; 7 bases map to TRBD1. J was trimmed by 9 bases and V by 8 bases; bases with no gene match: 16. The V gene's germline CDR1 is WSHSY and CDR2 SAAADI. The CDR3 loop spans 15 amino acids. This CDR3 is CASQETLDRRSIQYF. The CDR3 DNA reads TGCGCCAGCCAAGAGACATTGGACAGGAGGAGCATTCAGTACTTC.

V and J are TRBV5-1 and TRBJ2-2, with TRBD1 matching 9 bases. The V and J ends lost 2 bases and 4 bases, in that order; junction bases with no gene match: 9. The CDR3 spans 17 residues. CDR1 is SGHRS, CDR2 YFSETQ, per germline. The CDR3 nucleotides are TGCGCCAGCAGCTTAACTGTTGGGACAGGGAGCACCGGGGAGCTGTTTTTT. It codes for CASSLTVGTGSTGELFF.

Details on this clone: Other DNA sequences in the same sample also yield this CDR3. V gene TRBV27 combines with J gene TRBJ2-7; D call uncertain. The CDR3 length is 13 residues. Trimming took off 0 bases at V and 2 bases at J, with 5 bases between the two ends. Per germline, CDR1 MNHEY and CDR2 SMNVEV (reference sequence). CDR3: CASSLSSPYEQYF. The CDR3 DNA follows: TGTGCCAGCAGTTTATCGAGTCCCTACGAGCAGTACTTC.

This clone appeared a single time. The CDR3 DNA reads as TGTGCCAGCAGTACATCACAGGGTAAAGAGACCCAGTACTTC. This sequence encodes CASSTSQGKETQYF. V usage is TRBV27 and J usage is TRBJ2-5, with a possible D match to TRBD1 (6 bases). Germline V lookup: CDR1 MNHEY, CDR2 SMNVEV (reference sequence). Deletions cut 5 bases from V and 3 bases from J, with 13 bases between. This CDR3 is built from 14 residues.

The gene calls are TRBV7-2 and TRBJ2-3; a possible D gene is TRBD2 (5 bases). The CDR3 has 16 amino acids. V was cut by 0 bases and J by 2 bases, with 12 bases left in between. The germline CDR1 and CDR2 sequences are SGHTA and FQGNSA. The CDR3 DNA follows: TGTGCCAGCAGCTTAGCGGCTAGCCCAATCACAGATACGCAGTATTTT. Its translation: CASSLAASPITDTQYF. The variable domain in full, completed from reference TRBV7-2 and TRBJ2-3, reads GAGVSQSPSNKVTEKGKDVELRCDPISGHTALYWYRQSLGQGLEFLIYFQGNSAPDKSGLPSDRFSAERTGGSVSTLTIQRTQQEDSAVYLCASSLAASPITDTQYFGPGTRLTVL.

V and J are TRBV7-6 and TRBJ2-2, with D uncertain. The CDR3 length is 14 residues. The V end lost 2 bases, the J end lost 6 bases, and 10 bases lay between the germline ends. Germline assignment: CDR1 SGHVS and CDR2 FNYEAQ. CDR3: CASSLSAEPGELFF. The CDR3 DNA reads TGTGCCAGCAGCTTATCGGCTGAGCCCGGGGAGCTGTTTTTT.

This clone was seen more than once but under ten times. Distinct nucleotide sequences in the sample also encode this CDR3. This chain joins TRBV9 and TRBJ1-5; TRBD1 matches at 8 bases. Germline V lookup: CDR1 SGDLS, CDR2 YYNGEE. This CDR3 is built from 14 residues. V gave up 3 bases and J gave up 2 bases; unmatched junction bases: 1. The CDR3 region is CASSETGGNQPQHF. CDR3 in DNA: TGTGCCAGCAGCGAGACAGGGGGCAATCAGCCCCAGCATTTT.

The V call is TRBV19, the J call TRBJ1-3; TRBD1 is a possible D gene (5 bases). V was clipped by 1 base and J by 0 bases, with 16 bases between them. The CDR3 totals 18 residues. Germline V gene sequence: CDR1 LNHDA, CDR2 SQIVND (reference sequence). The CDR3 reads CASSIGGSEPTSGNTIYF. CDR3 coding DNA: TGTGCCAGTAGTATAGGGGGCAGCGAACCGACCTCTGGAAACACCATATATTTT. The full variable domain, rest sourced from reference TRBV19 and TRBJ1-3, is DGGITQSPKYLFRKEGQNVTLSCEQNLNHDAMYWYRQDPGQGLRLIYYSQIVNDFQKGDIAEGYSVSREKKESFPLTVTSAQKNPTAFYLCASSIGGSEPTSGNTIYFGEGSWLTVV.

The rearrangement uses TRBV10-3 and TRBJ1-2; TRBD1 agrees at 7 bases. Germline CDR1 reads ENHRY; CDR2 reads SYGVKD. The CDR3 is 13 residues long. V dropped 11 bases and J dropped 1; count of bases not matched to a gene: 7. CDR3 DNA sequence: TGTGCCGTCCGGGACAGCGATAACTATGGCTACACCTTC. Translated: CAVRDSDNYGYTF.

The rearrangement links TRBV5-1 to TRBJ2-7; 7 bases are shared with TRBD2. Trimming cost V 5 bases and J 0 bases; bases outside gene matches: 8. From germline, CDR1 is SGHRS and CDR2 YFSETQ. This CDR3 spans 15 amino acids. The CDR3, as DNA: TGCGCCAGCAGTTACGGGAGGTTGGGCTCCTACGAGCAGTACTTC. Amino acid sequence: CASSYGRLGSYEQYF.

The chain couples TRBV28 to TRBJ1-2; 7 nucleotides match TRBD1. The CDR3 covers 15 residues. Per germline, CDR1 MDHEN and CDR2 SYDVKM. J was trimmed by 3 bases and V by 5 bases; bases with no gene match: 9. CDR3 nucleotide sequence: TGTGCCAGCAGTCGTATACTAGGGGGCGACTATGGCTACACCTTC. This codes for CASSRILGGDYGYTF.

The V call is TRBV5-6, the J call TRBJ2-5; either TRBD1 or TRBD2 may supply D (5 bases each). Gene TRBJ2-7 matches the end of the DNA better, so the J call may be wrong. The CDR3 contains 13 residues. CDR1 is SGHDT and CDR2 is YYEEEE in the germline V gene. Here the CDR3 reads CASRRDPAYEQYF. The CDR3 nucleotides are TGTGCCAGCCGCCGGGACCCCGCCTACGAGCAGTACTTC.